The text below deals with one T cell receptor beta chain. Its antigen is as yet unknown. This record comes from a study of OX40 agonist ivuxolimab in advanced cancers. General study findings and limits: Not determined was the antigen specificity of the expanded peripheral T cells. CD8+ T cells were the subset that, on average, had more expanded clones than CD4+.

V lost 5 bases and J lost 0, with 11 bases in between. CDR1 and CDR2 (germline): LNHDA, SQIVND (reference sequence). The CDR3 is 15 residues long. Generated by immunoSEQ multiplex PCR, the TCRdb table keeps only in-frame clones and is missing some. The data contain about 40,000 clones, about 80% of them singletons. Exclusion applied to patients with autoimmune disease history or systemic immunosuppression. The sequencing used CD4+ or CD8+ T cells sorted from blood, collected in a trial of the OX40 agonist ivuxolimab. The chain employs TRBV19 and TRBJ1-3; D gene unclear. The TCR comes from an adult with an advanced solid tumor such as melanoma, head and neck, liver or kidney cancer. This chain's CDR3 is CASSPDVGSGNTIYF. The CDR3 nucleotides read TGTGCCAGTAGTCCGGACGTCGGCTCTGGAAACACCATATATTTT. Based on the CDR3 plus reference TRBV19 and TRBJ1-3, the full variable domain is DGGITQSPKYLFRKEGQNVTLSCEQNLNHDAMYWYRQDPGQGLRLIYYSQIVNDFQKGDIAEGYSVSREKKESFPLTVTSAQKNPTAFYLCASSPDVGSGNTIYFGEGSWLTVV.